The clone carrying this T cell receptor beta chain was counted a single time. In the source study's methods: Estimated nucleated cell counts came from reference gene primer amplification. Sequencing used immunoSEQ multiplex PCR; TCRdb keeps in-frame clones, though not all of them. V and J calls and clone size follow that table, whereas D and trimming were derived from the DNA. The sample consists of over 110,000 clones, roughly 80% of them appearing once. This entry comes from a study of blood T cell repertoires in COVID-19. The sequence was collected from a man in his forties with acute COVID-19. Source material: PBMCs or T cells enriched from blood (not recorded which).

CDR3 amino acids: CASSVNRDGGNTIYF. CDR3 bases: TGTGCCAGCAGCGTCAACAGGGACGGAGGAAACACCATATATTTT. This chain connects TRBV9 to TRBJ1-3, with D perhaps TRBD1 (6 bases). V lost 2 bases and J 4 bases, leaving 13 bases between the germline ends. The CDR3 length is 15 residues. Germline CDR1 and CDR2: SGDLS and YYNGEE.